These 21 T cell receptor beta chains came from one sample sequenced in a study of post-analysis software for immune sequencing data. Unique molecular identifiers featured in each of the TCR beta cDNA libraries. TCRdb passed the PCR reads through MiXCR, listing each CDR3 protein once. Among roughly 870,000 distinct CDR3 sequences listed, around 53% were seen once. General study results and limits: Elevated frequency relative to controls characterized 4 or 5 TRBV segments in patients, TRBV5-6, TRBV5-1 and TRBV20-1 among them.

Their cognate antigens are unknown. The specimen sequenced was blood. These receptors originate from a girl aged 5 to 17 with multiple sclerosis.

This sequence joins TRBV7-7 and TRBJ2-5; 8 bases line up with TRBD2. The CDR3 has 14 amino acids. Trimming removed 5 bases from V and 4 bases from J; junction bases left unmatched: 6. CDR1 and CDR2 from the germline V gene are SSHAT and FNYEAQ (reference sequence). CDR3 nucleotides: TGTGCCAGCAGCATTACTAGCGGCGGAGAGACCCAGTACTTC. Protein: CASSITSGGETQYF.

The V gene is TRBV7-9, the J gene TRBJ1-2; D is ambiguous. Trimming left V 1 base short and J 10 bases short, with 10 bases between. Germline V gives CDR1 SEHNR, CDR2 FQNEAQ (reference sequence). The CDR3 extends over 12 amino acids. The CDR3 loop is CASSLVEDDYTF. CDR3 bases: TGTGCCAGCAGCTTAGTCGAGGATGACTACACCTTC.

The chain combines TRBV4-3 with TRBJ1-5; D not resolved. V lost 0 bases to trimming and J lost 3 bases, with 6 bases between them. Germline lookup yields CDR1 LGHNA and CDR2 YSLEER. This CDR3 is built from 14 residues. The CDR3 bases are TGCGCCAGCAGCCAAGAACAGAACAATCAGCCCCAGCATTTT. It encodes CASSQEQNNQPQHF.

The chain is built from TRBV20-1 and TRBJ1-4; no clear D gene. Trimming removed 3 bases at V and 7 bases at J, with 9 bases between. The germline V gene encodes CDR1 DFQATT and CDR2 SNEGSKA (reference sequence). This CDR3 has 12 amino acids. This chain's CDR3 is CSASRAGEKLFF. As DNA, the CDR3 is TGCAGTGCTAGCCGGGCAGGTGAAAAACTGTTTTTT.

This clonotype was seen a few times. The V call is TRBV20-1, the J call TRBJ2-7; 8 bases match TRBD1. CDR3 length: 14 residues. Trimming cost V 4 bases and J 5 bases; bases outside gene matches: 10. The V gene's germline CDR1 is DFQATT and CDR2 SNEGSKA (reference sequence). CDR3 nucleotides: TGCAGTGCTACTCAGTGGCAGGGGGCTGACGAGCAGTACTTC. It codes for CSATQWQGADEQYF.

The gene calls are TRBV6-5 and TRBJ2-1; TRBD1 matches at 8 bases. This CDR3 comprises 15 residues. Germline CDR1 is MNHEY and CDR2 is SVGAGI. Trimming took 6 bases from V and 2 from J; bases not matched to a gene: 6. The CDR3 nucleotides read TGTGCCAGCAGGACTCGACAGGGGCCCTACAATGAGCAGTTCTTC. This sequence encodes CASRTRQGPYNEQFF.

The gene calls are TRBV9 and TRBJ2-4, with 10 bases matching TRBD2. The J segment lost 0 bases and the V segment lost 4 bases, leaving 16 bases of the junction unmatched. The V gene's germline CDR1 is SGDLS and CDR2 YYNGEE. The CDR3 runs 20 residues. The CDR3 sequence: CASSPHYSQRGGLAKNIQYF. The CDR3 DNA follows: TGTGCCAGCAGCCCCCACTATTCGCAGCGGGGGGGGCTAGCCAAAAACATTCAGTACTTC.

The chain joins TRBV20-1 to TRBJ2-7; D remains ambiguous. V gave up 0 bases and J gave up 5 bases, with 5 bases separating them. Per the germline V gene, CDR1 is DFQATT and CDR2 is SNEGSKA (reference sequence). The CDR3 runs 11 residues. CDR3 sequence (DNA): TGCAGTGCTAGAGATTTTAACGAGCAGTACTTC. Translating it yields CSARDFNEQYF.

This clonotype was observed a handful of times. The gene calls are TRBV6-4 and TRBJ2-1; the D gene is possibly TRBD1 (6 bases). V dropped 4 bases and J dropped 8 bases, with 15 bases sitting between them. The CDR3 loop spans 14 amino acids. Germline values: CDR1 MRHNA, CDR2 SNTAGT. CDR3 nucleotides: TGTGCCAGCAGTGTAACAGGGTCGTGGGATGAGCAGTTCTTC. Its protein product is CASSVTGSWDEQFF.

In its sample, this clonotype was seen a few times. The J gene is TRBJ2-5, the V gene TRBV20-1; 9 nucleotides agree with TRBD1. V lost 6 bases, J lost 3 bases, and 5 bases stayed unmatched. Germline V gives CDR1 DFQATT, CDR2 SNEGSKA (reference sequence). The CDR3 sequence is 13 residues long. CDR3 amino acids: CSADWTGEETQYF. The CDR3 DNA follows: TGCAGTGCGGATTGGACAGGGGAAGAGACCCAGTACTTC.

The chain links TRBV20-1 to TRBJ2-3; 11 bases map to TRBD2. The CDR3 spans 15 residues. J gave up 1 base and V 5 bases, and 5 bases lay outside the gene matches. Germline V gene lookup returns CDR1 DFQATT and CDR2 SNEGSKA (reference sequence). The CDR3 DNA reads as TGCAGTGCTCTTGTAGCGGGAGGGCGCACAGATACGCAGTATTTT. It encodes CSALVAGGRTDTQYF.

The rearrangement joins TRBV7-9 to TRBJ2-1; 9 nucleotides match TRBD2. This CDR3 has 17 residues. Germline assignment: CDR1 SEHNR and CDR2 FQNEAQ (reference sequence). Unmatched junction bases numbered 14, after V lost 3 bases and J lost 8 bases. CDR3 nucleotides: TGTGCCAGCAGCTTCGAACTAGCGGGCCCCGCCATCTATGAGCAGTTCTTC. This gives the protein CASSFELAGPAIYEQFF.

J is TRBJ2-7 and V is TRBV7-8; D unresolved. The CDR3 is 11 amino acids. V dropped 6 bases and J dropped 7 bases, with 10 bases sitting between them. Germline values: CDR1 SGHVS, CDR2 FQNEAQ. CDR3 amino acids: CASSSPREQYF. The DNA of the CDR3 is TGTGCCAGCAGTTCCCCCCGTGAGCAGTACTTC.

Only a few counts were recorded for this clonotype. This chain links TRBV7-2 with TRBJ1-4, with TRBD1 as a possible D gene (5 bases). The CDR3 has 15 amino acids. The V end lost 7 bases, the J end lost 6 bases, and 18 bases lay between the germline ends. Germline loops: CDR1 SGHTA, CDR2 FQGNSA. The CDR3 region has the DNA TGTGCCAGCAACCCGGGGGGAAGGCTTCATGAAAAACTGTTTTTT. Encoded protein: CASNPGGRLHEKLFF. Full variable domain (outside the CDR3, taken from reference TRBV7-2 and TRBJ1-4): GAGVSQSPSNKVTEKGKDVELRCDPISGHTALYWYRQSLGQGLEFLIYFQGNSAPDKSGLPSDRFSAERTGGSVSTLTIQRTQQEDSAVYLCASNPGGRLHEKLFFGSGTQLSVL.

DNA for the CDR3: TGTGCCAGCAGCTTAAGAGGGCGCTCTGGGGCCAACGTCCTGACTTTC. Encoded protein: CASSLRGRSGANVLTF. The chain has TRBV7-3 and TRBJ2-6, with D maybe TRBD2 (5 bases). The CDR3 is 16 amino acids. The V gene's germline CDR1 is SGHTA and CDR2 FQGTGA. The V and J ends lost 1 base and 0 bases respectively, with 7 bases between them.

This clonotype was seen once. V is TRBV7-9 and J is TRBJ1-1; D remains ambiguous. This CDR3 spans 15 amino acids. V shed 3 bases and J shed 1 base, with 12 bases lying between them. Looked up from germline, CDR1 is SEHNR and CDR2 is FQNEAQ (reference sequence). CDR3: CASSFPPTQNTEAFF. CDR3 coding DNA: TGTGCCAGCAGCTTCCCTCCGACACAGAACACTGAAGCTTTCTTT. The full variable domain, in which reference TRBV7-9 and TRBJ1-1 provide the parts outside the CDR3, is DTGVSQNPRHKITKRGQNVTFRCDPISEHNRLYWYRQTLGQGPEFLTYFQNEAQLEKSRLLSDRFSAERPKGSFSTLEIQRTEQGDSAMYLCASSFPPTQNTEAFFGQGTRLTVV.

This clonotype has a handful of counts. This sequence joins TRBV14 and TRBJ2-5; D is ambiguous. Germline CDR1 and CDR2: SGHDN and FVKESK. Trimming stripped 3 bases from V and 4 bases from J, with 12 bases between. This CDR3 is 14 amino acids long. CDR3 bases: TGTGCCAGCAGCCAGAGATACGGTTCAGAGACCCAGTACTTC. Its translation is CASSQRYGSETQYF.

J is TRBJ2-4 and V is TRBV7-9; a weak D match, TRBD2 (6 bases). V was cut by 4 bases and J by 5 bases, with 9 bases left in between. CDR1 and CDR2 from the germline V gene are SEHNR and FQNEAQ (reference sequence). The CDR3 contains 13 residues. The CDR3 protein is CASSSPGENIQYF. Written as DNA, the CDR3 is TGTGCCAGCAGCTCTCCGGGAGAAAACATTCAGTACTTC.

This sequence joins TRBV7-2 and TRBJ2-7; 12 positions match TRBD2. TRBJ2-5 matches the DNA end more closely, so the J call is doubtful. Germline V lookup: CDR1 SGHTA, CDR2 FQGNSA. The CDR3 runs 18 residues. The CDR3 DNA sequence: TGTGCCAGCAGCTCACCAACTCTAGCGGGGGGGCGAGGGGAGACCCAGTACTTC. Its protein product is CASSSPTLAGGRGETQYF.

This chain joins TRBV28 and TRBJ1-6; tentative D call: TRBD1 (5 bases). Germline V lookup: CDR1 MDHEN, CDR2 SYDVKM. The CDR3 spans 16 residues. With 2 bases removed from V and 10 bases from J, the gap between germline ends came to 18 bases. The CDR3 bases are TGTGCCAGCAGTTTAGTAGGAACGGGGCTAGGATCACCCCTCCACTTT. It encodes CASSLVGTGLGSPLHF. Full variable domain (outside the CDR3, taken from reference TRBV28 and TRBJ1-6): DVKVTQSSRYLVKRTGEKVFLECVQDMDHENMFWYRQDPGLGLRLIYFSYDVKMKEKGDIPEGYSVSREKKERFSLILESASTNQTSMYLCASSLVGTGLGSPLHFGNGTRLTVT.

This clonotype was counted between two and nine times. This sequence joins TRBV20-1 and TRBJ2-1; D gene ambiguous. V was trimmed by 4 bases and J by 5 bases, leaving 9 bases between them. The CDR3 length is 12 residues. Germline CDR1 is DFQATT and CDR2 is SNEGSKA (reference sequence). The CDR3 sequence: CSAKDENNEQFF. CDR3 coding DNA: TGCAGTGCTAAGGACGAGAACAATGAGCAGTTCTTC.